This T cell receptor beta chain was captured by sequencing in a study of cytomegalovirus exposure and HLA in healthy donors. 13 Jbeta primers and 60 Vbeta primers were used for the PCR. Produced via immunoSEQ multiplex PCR; TCRdb's table is partial and in-frame only. The data hold around 200,000 clones, with about four fifths observed a single time. This clonotype was sampled from a woman in her fifties or sixties in good health and CMV-seronegative. Material for sequencing was PBMCs.

The CDR3: CASSSRTVPGTEAFF. The CDR3 nucleotides read TGCGCCAGCAGCTCACGGACCGTACCGGGGACTGAAGCTTTCTTT. The chain carries TRBV5-1 and TRBJ1-1, with unresolved D. V dropped 3 bases and J dropped 5 bases, with 17 bases sitting between them. Per germline, CDR1 SGHRS and CDR2 YFSETQ. The CDR3 extends over 15 amino acids. Complete variable domain (other parts from reference TRBV5-1 and TRBJ1-1): KAGVTQTPRYLIKTRGQQVTLSCSPISGHRSVSWYQQTPGQGLQFLFEYFSETQRNKGNFPGRFSGRQFSNSRSEMNVSTLELGDSALYLCASSSRTVPGTEAFFGQGTRLTVV.